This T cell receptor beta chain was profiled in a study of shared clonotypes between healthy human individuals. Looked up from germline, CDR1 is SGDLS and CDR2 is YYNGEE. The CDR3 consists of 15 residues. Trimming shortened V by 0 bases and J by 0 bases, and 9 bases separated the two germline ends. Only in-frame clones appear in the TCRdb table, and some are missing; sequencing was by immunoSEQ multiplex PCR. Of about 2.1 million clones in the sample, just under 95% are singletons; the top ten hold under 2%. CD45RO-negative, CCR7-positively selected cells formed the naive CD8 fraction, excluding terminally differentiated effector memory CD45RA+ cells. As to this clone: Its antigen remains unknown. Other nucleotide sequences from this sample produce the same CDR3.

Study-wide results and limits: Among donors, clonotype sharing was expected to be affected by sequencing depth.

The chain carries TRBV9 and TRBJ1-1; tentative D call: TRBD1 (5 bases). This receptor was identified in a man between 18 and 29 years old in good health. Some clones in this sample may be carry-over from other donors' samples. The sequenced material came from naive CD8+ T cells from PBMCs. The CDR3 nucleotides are TGTGCCAGCAGCGTAGACCAGGGAGTGAACACTGAAGCTTTCTTT. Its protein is CASSVDQGVNTEAFF.